This T cell receptor beta chain was found in a study of cytomegalovirus exposure and HLA in healthy donors. Study conclusions and caveats: In the analysis, some V segments, TRBV6-2 and TRBV6-3 included, were excluded as indistinguishable. V- and J-gene trimming in TCR beta was tied to a missense DCLRE1C variant by an analysis performed later. Relative to equally common others, HLA-associated TCR beta chains showed greater clonal expansion in a later analysis.

This clone has just a few counts. Its matching antigen is unknown. The CDR3 runs to 12 residues. The germline V gene has CDR1 SGHVS and CDR2 FNYEAQ. Trimming removed 2 bases from V and 5 bases from J, with 3 bases in between. The PCR had 60 Vbeta and 13 Jbeta primers. Sequencing was performed with immunoSEQ multiplex PCR; in TCRdb, only in-frame clones are kept and a portion is missing. Of about 180,000 clones listed, roughly 76% are singletons. This receptor was obtained from a woman between 18 and 30 years old in good health and CMV-seropositive. The sequencing input was PBMCs. This chain connects TRBV7-6 to TRBJ2-2; D call uncertain. The DNA for the CDR3 is TGTGCCAGCAGCTTACCGACCGGGGAGCTGTTTTTT. As protein: CASSLPTGELFF.